This T cell receptor beta chain comes out of a study of response to subunit inactivated influenza vaccine. General study points: The authors suggested that few new T cells are recruited per seasonal influenza vaccination.

In regard to this clonotype: Its specificity is unknown.

Germline lookup yields CDR1 KGHSH and CDR2 LQKENI. The CDR3 covers 15 residues. V dropped 5 bases and J dropped 4 bases, with 15 bases sitting between them. From the RT-PCR reads, TCRdb called clonotypes with MiXCR, one entry per CDR3 protein. This table holds around 650,000 distinct CDR3 sequences, 15% to 17% found once. The clonotype comes from a man over 45 who received an inactivated influenza vaccine. The J gene is TRBJ2-1, the V gene TRBV18, with D possibly matching TRBD1 (5 bases). The source was PBMCs from blood, collected roughly 12 days after vaccination. The CDR3 coding sequence is TGTGCCAGCTCAAGATCCCGGGCAGGGTACAATGAGCAGTTCTTC. Its protein is CASSRSRAGYNEQFF.